This paragraph reports one T cell receptor (beta chain). Repertoires were generated with immunoSEQ multiplex PCR, while TCRdb's copy carries only in-frame clones and drops some. The profile shows roughly 200,000 clones, more than 70% of them singletons. Between the trimmed V and J ends, which lost 0 bases and 14 bases, there was a span of 11 bases. The CDR3 runs to 13 residues. Germline values: CDR1 SNHLY, CDR2 FYNNEI. The record originates from a study of blood T cell repertoires in COVID-19. For the study at large: Nucleic acid was either cDNA or gDNA, and it came from T cells, B-cell-depleted T cells, or PBMCs.

Enrollment of patients from Seattle took place during active infection, with longitudinal follow-up. The chain joins TRBV2 to TRBJ1-6; D unresolved. Sequencing was performed on peripheral blood. The receptor comes from a person aged 70 to 79 with COVID-19, enrolled during active disease. The chain's CDR3 is CASSEALRQALHF. DNA of the CDR3: TGTGCCAGCAGTGAAGCGCTTCGACAAGCCCTCCACTTT.